This T cell receptor (beta chain) emerged from a study of blood T cell repertoires in COVID-19. In the study overall: Researchers got acute and convalescent COVID-19 samples from the United States, Italy and Spain. T cells, B-cell-depleted T cells, or PBMCs supplied cDNA or gDNA.

Seattle-derived patients entered the study during active infection and were followed longitudinally. The CDR3 consists of 14 residues. Trimming removed 3 bases from V and 4 bases from J, with 10 bases in between. Germline CDR1 reads SGHTA; CDR2 reads FQGNSA. Authors' analysis steps: Researchers report that nucleated cell counts were estimated from reference gene primer amplification. Generated by immunoSEQ multiplex PCR, the TCRdb table keeps only in-frame clones and is missing some. The V and J calls and clone size were taken over from that table, and D and trimming were inferred from the DNA. The table shows about 210,000 clones, with 82% occurring only once.

The rearrangement joins TRBV7-2 to TRBJ1-5; D is perhaps TRBD1 (5 bases). The receptor was isolated from a woman aged 60-70 years with COVID-19, enrolled during active disease. The sequenced sample was peripheral blood. The CDR3 sequence: CASSLPGYNQPQHF. CDR3 in DNA: TGTGCCAGCAGCTTGCCAGGGTATAATCAGCCCCAGCATTTT.